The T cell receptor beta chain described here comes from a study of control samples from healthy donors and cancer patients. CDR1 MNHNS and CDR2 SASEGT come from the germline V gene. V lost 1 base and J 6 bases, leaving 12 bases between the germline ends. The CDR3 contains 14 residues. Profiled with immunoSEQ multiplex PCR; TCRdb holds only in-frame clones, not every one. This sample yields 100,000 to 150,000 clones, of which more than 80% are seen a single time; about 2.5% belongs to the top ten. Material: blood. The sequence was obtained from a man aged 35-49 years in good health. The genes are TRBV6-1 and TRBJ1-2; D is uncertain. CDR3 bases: TGTGCCAGCAGTGAAGAACCGAGGAGTCATGGCTACACCTTC. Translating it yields CASSEEPRSHGYTF.